This note documents a single TCR beta chain sequence. Its antigen has not been determined. No base quality information exists; no much larger clone differs at one position. The collaborating institutions used their own protocols to collect whole blood in K2EDTA tubes. For TCRbeta analysis, collaborators shipped samples in one of three forms: frozen whole blood, isolated PBMCs, or DNA extracted from either of those sample types. The data derive from a study of blood T cell repertoires in COVID-19 (dated by TCRdb to 2020 to 2021). For context, the study as a whole: Collaborator samples came from the United States, Italy and Spain and covered acute and convalescent phases of COVID-19. The material from the prospective study consisted of cDNA or gDNA derived from T cells, B-cell-depleted T cells, or PBMCs. Deeply sampled blood TCRbeta repertoires from subjects exposed to, actively infected with, or recovered from COVID-19 were included in the dataset. The repertoires were released in a freely available public database intended as a resource for research on the immune response to SARS-CoV-2. Samples came from the ongoing ImmuneRACE study (first 160 participants) plus 1,254 subjects from 6 global collaborators. The sample metadata nearly always contained a de-identified subject ID, COVID-19 status, age in years and sex. Where available, HLA class I and class II types were taken from metadata supplied by the sample provider and were not determined by assay-based typing.

General conclusions and limits of the study: Clinical and demographic metadata were provided uncurated, with the amount varying by source and participant.

TCRbeta CDR3 regions were amplified from genomic DNA by means of the immunoSEQ Assay, a bias-controlled multiplex PCR. The authors' pipeline ran thus. The number of nucleated cells in each sample was estimated by amplification of reference gene primers within the assay. Sequence reads were collapsed and filtered to measure the absolute abundance of every unique TCRbeta CDR3 rearrangement. For each sample, productive Simpson clonality was calculated as the square root of Simpson's diversity index across productive rearrangements. This is the immuneACCESS table as TCRdb keeps it, with only in-frame sequences that have V and J called. A part of the clones is gone; compared with another copy, unresolved V genes explain less than half, and the rest is unexplained. V, J and clone size are those of that table, while D and trimming were read from the DNA. In all, the sample holds roughly 250,000 clones, and 75% to 85% of those were seen once. The top ten clonotypes cover around 4.7% of the sample.

Counted from cysteine to phenylalanine, this CDR3 has 16 amino acids. Of the read, only the CDR3 DNA is kept; its 48 bases are in frame from base 1. Looking up the germline V gene yields CDR1 MNHEY and CDR2 SVGEGT. From V the trimming removes 5 bases and from J it removes 6 bases, while the gene matches leave 5 bases of the junction unaccounted for. The sequence joins TRBV6-2 or TRBV6-3 to TRBJ2-3; 16 of the junction bases match TRBD2. The sequence came from a woman in her 70s with acute or convalescent COVID-19. Sequenced: peripheral blood. The sequence in DNA is TGTGCCAGCAGTCCGGGACTAGCGGGGGGGCGTGATACGCAGTATTTT. It translates to CASSPGLAGGRDTQYF.